This TCR beta chain stems from a study of shared clonotypes between healthy human individuals. Study-level background: Sampling drew on donors who were a couple of women and three men aged 18 to 49.

Study results and limitations: Shared clonotypes across all four donors exceeded non-shared ones in generation probability.

Points on this clone: Its specificity is not known.

Only in-frame clones appear in the TCRdb table, and some are missing; sequencing was by immunoSEQ multiplex PCR. The data contain about 340,000 clones, more than 60% of them seen just once; the ten biggest clones take up 10%. The authors divided CD4+ cells into CD45RA+ naive and CD45RA-negative memory subsets. Germline loops: CDR1 MDHEN, CDR2 SYDVKM. CDR3 length: 17 residues. V lost 3 bases and J lost 4, with 21 bases in between. The sequencing sample was made of memory CD4+ T cells sorted from blood. This sample's subset: CD45RA-negative fraction. The sequence was collected from a man younger than 45 in good health. The chain joins TRBV28 to TRBJ2-5, with a weak D call TRBD2 (6 bases). The CDR3, as DNA: TGTGCCAGCAGTTTCTCAGGAAGGGACTGGCGTGTAGAGACCCAGTACTTC. This codes for CASSFSGRDWRVETQYF.